These 23 T cell receptor beta chains originate from one sample sequenced in a study of cytomegalovirus exposure and HLA in healthy donors. With 60 Vbeta and 13 Jbeta primers, the PCR was carried out. Sequencing used immunoSEQ multiplex PCR; TCRdb keeps in-frame clones, though not all of them. The sample has approximately 140,000 clones, about 80% seen once. Sequenced: PBMCs. These receptors came from a girl aged 2-10 years in good health and CMV-seronegative.

V and J are TRBV25-1 and TRBJ1-2, with TRBD1 matching 7 bases. With V trimmed by 0 bases and J by 1 base, 2 bases remained unmatched. The germline CDR1 and CDR2 sequences are MGHDK and SYGVNS. This CDR3 is 15 amino acids long. The chain's CDR3 is CASSEYGTDNYGYTF. CDR3 in DNA: TGTGCCAGCAGTGAATACGGGACAGATAACTATGGCTACACCTTC.

The chain has TRBV7-3 and TRBJ2-1; TRBD2 matches at 11 bases. The CDR3 is 20 residues long. J gave up 0 bases and V 0 bases, and 10 bases lay outside the gene matches. In germline, CDR1 is SGHTA, CDR2 FQGTGA. The CDR3 sequence: CASSLTVRSSGRSSYNEQFF. Written as DNA, the CDR3 is TGTGCCAGCAGCTTAACCGTACGGTCTAGCGGGAGGTCCTCCTACAATGAGCAGTTCTTC.

J is TRBJ2-5 and V is TRBV5-8; D not resolved. The ends were cut back, 2 bases at V and 4 bases at J, with 18 bases in the middle. This CDR3 spans 16 amino acids. The germline V gene has CDR1 SGHTS and CDR2 YDEGEE. The CDR3 region is CASSFSDTRVGETQYF. CDR3 DNA: TGTGCCAGCAGCTTCAGTGACACGCGAGTGGGAGAGACCCAGTACTTC. The variable domain in full, completed from reference TRBV5-8 and TRBJ2-5, reads EAGVTQSPTHLIKTRGQQATLRCSPISGHTSVYWYQQALGLGLQFLLWYDEGEERNRGNFPPRFSGRQFPNYSSELNVNALELEDSALYLCASSFSDTRVGETQYFGPGTRLLVL.

As for this clone: Compared with germline, one end of the junction differs, possibly owing to a read error. The V and J genes are TRBV19 and TRBJ2-5, with TRBD1 identical over 8 bases. This CDR3 contains 15 residues. CDR1 is LNHDA and CDR2 is SQIVND in the germline V gene (reference sequence). CDR3 in amino acids: CASSVDRGTQETQYF. DNA for the CDR3: TGTGCCAGTAGTGTAGACAGGGGTACGCAAGAGACCCAGTACTTC.

The J gene is TRBJ2-3, the V gene TRBV6-1; weak D call: TRBD2 (7 bases). This CDR3 is built from 15 residues. Germline V lookup: CDR1 MNHNS, CDR2 SASEGT. V dropped 1 base and J dropped 6 bases, with 14 bases sitting between them. The CDR3 nucleotides are TGTGCCAGCAGTGAAGTGGGAGGGAGGGGGGATACGCAGTATTTT. It specifies CASSEVGGRGDTQYF.

The chain has TRBV7-9 and TRBJ2-7, with TRBD2 as a possible D gene (6 bases). This CDR3 contains 14 residues. The germline V gene has CDR1 SEHNR and CDR2 FQNEAQ (reference sequence). V was cut by 3 bases and J by 2 bases, with 11 bases left in between. The CDR3 DNA is TGTGCCAGCAGCTTGTCCCGGGAGCCCTACGAGCAGTACTTC. Protein product: CASSLSREPYEQYF. Combining the CDR3 with reference TRBV7-9 and TRBJ2-7 gives the whole variable domain DTGVSQNPRHKITKRGQNVTFRCDPISEHNRLYWYRQTLGQGPEFLTYFQNEAQLEKSRLLSDRFSAERPKGSFSTLEIQRTEQGDSAMYLCASSLSREPYEQYFGPGTRLTVT.

The rearrangement joins TRBV28 to TRBJ1-5; D is uncertain. Germline CDR1 and CDR2: MDHEN and SYDVKM. Trimming left V 5 bases short and J 5 bases short, with 16 bases between. The CDR3 length is 15 residues. The CDR3 sequence: CASSDKAGKHQPQHF. The CDR3 DNA follows: TGTGCCAGCAGTGACAAGGCGGGGAAACATCAGCCCCAGCATTTT.

V usage is TRBV28 and J usage is TRBJ2-7, with TRBD2 matching 10 bases. This CDR3 contains 16 residues. Trimming took 7 bases from V and 3 from J; bases not matched to a gene: 12. Germline V gene data show CDR1 as MDHEN and CDR2 as SYDVKM. As DNA, the CDR3 is TGTGCCAGCACCGGAGAGCGGGAGGGGAAACACTACGAGCAGTACTTC. Encoded protein: CASTGEREGKHYEQYF. The full variable domain, with the rest looked up from reference TRBV28 and TRBJ2-7, is DVKVTQSSRYLVKRTGEKVFLECVQDMDHENMFWYRQDPGLGLRLIYFSYDVKMKEKGDIPEGYSVSREKKERFSLILESASTNQTSMYLCASTGEREGKHYEQYFGPGTRLTVT.

CDR3 in DNA: TGTGCCAGCAGCCAAAGAAACAGGGAGAATGAAAAACTGTTTTTT. This translates into CASSQRNRENEKLFF. The chain uses TRBV4-2 and TRBJ1-4; D may be TRBD1 (6 bases). This CDR3 is 15 amino acids long. The V end was cut by 2 bases, the J end by 5 bases, with 12 bases between. Germline CDR1 LGHNA, CDR2 YNFKEQ.

The rearrangement links TRBV12-5 to TRBJ2-1, with TRBD2 as a possible D gene (7 bases). This CDR3 region has 16 residues. Germline V gene sequence: CDR1 LGHNT, CDR2 FRNRAP. Trimming shortened V by 5 bases and J by 10 bases, and 24 bases separated the two germline ends. CDR3 sequence (DNA): TGTGCTAGTGGTCCCCCGGGGGGCGCCTCGCCGGGGGAGCAGTTCTTC. Protein product: CASGPPGGASPGEQFF.

The CDR3 nucleotides are TGCGCCAGCAGCCAAGAAAGTCTAGCGGGGCCATCCACAGATACGCAGTATTTT. Amino acids: CASSQESLAGPSTDTQYF. The chain joins TRBV4-1 to TRBJ2-3; 9 positions match TRBD2. J was trimmed by 2 bases and V by 0 bases; bases with no gene match: 9. Germline lookup yields CDR1 MGHRA and CDR2 YSYEKL. CDR3 size: 18 residues.

As DNA, the CDR3 is TGTGCCAGTAGTCGTTCTAGCGGCTACAATGAGCAGTTCTTC. It translates to CASSRSSGYNEQFF. This sequence joins TRBV19 and TRBJ2-1; 7 bases match TRBD2. The CDR3 covers 14 residues. J gave up 3 bases and V 5 bases, and 4 bases lay outside the gene matches. Looked up from germline, CDR1 is LNHDA and CDR2 is SQIVND (reference sequence).

The genes are TRBV27 and TRBJ1-5, with no clear D. The CDR3 is made up of 15 amino acids. Germline V gene lookup returns CDR1 MNHEY and CDR2 SMNVEV (reference sequence). V gave up 5 bases and J gave up 0 bases, with 11 bases separating them. The CDR3 region is CASSTNRDSNQPQHF. The CDR3 DNA sequence: TGTGCCAGCAGTACCAACAGAGATAGCAATCAGCCCCAGCATTTT.

V and J are TRBV7-3 and TRBJ2-7; weak D call: TRBD1 (6 bases). Between the trimmed V and J ends, which lost 5 bases and 4 bases, there was a span of 27 bases. The V gene's germline CDR1 is SGHTA and CDR2 FQGTGA. This CDR3 region has 18 residues. This chain's CDR3 is CASSERGGRRGKGYEQYF. CDR3 nucleotides: TGTGCCAGCAGCGAGCGAGGGGGACGTCGAGGAAAAGGGTACGAGCAGTACTTC.

This clone was detected only once. The chain joins TRBV30 to TRBJ2-3; no clear D gene. The CDR3 consists of 12 residues. Germline CDR1 reads GTSNPN; CDR2 reads SVGIG (reference sequence). With 1 base removed from V and 4 bases from J, the gap between germline ends came to 6 bases. CDR3 in amino acids: CAWSAVPDTQYF. CDR3 bases: TGTGCCTGGAGTGCCGTTCCAGATACGCAGTATTTT.

The CDR3 here is CASSLGLTSGYEQYF. CDR3 bases: TGTGCCAGCAGCTTAGGCCTGACTAGTGGCTACGAGCAGTACTTC. V is TRBV11-1 and J is TRBJ2-7; possible D gene TRBD2, 6 bases. The CDR3 sequence is 15 residues long. V was pared by 1 base and J by 3 bases, with 13 bases between. The germline gives CDR1 SGHAT, CDR2 FQDESV (reference sequence).

V is TRBV19 and J is TRBJ2-7; TRBD2 agrees at 9 bases. V shed 2 bases, J shed 5 bases, and the junction held 7 bases outside the gene matches. CDR1 is LNHDA, CDR2 SQIVND, per germline (reference sequence). The CDR3 length is 15 residues. CDR3 loop: CASSIYSGSINEQYF. In DNA, the CDR3 is TGTGCCAGTAGTATATATAGCGGGAGTATAAACGAGCAGTACTTC.

This clone is labeled medium-sized. The sample contains more than one DNA sequence encoding this CDR3. The chain is built from TRBV7-9 and TRBJ1-6; D is unclear. Germline loops: CDR1 SEHNR, CDR2 FQNEAQ (reference sequence). The V end was cut by 1 base, the J end by 9 bases, with 10 bases between. This CDR3 is 14 amino acids long. The CDR3 loop is CASSLGGQPSPLHF. The CDR3 region has the DNA TGTGCCAGCAGCTTAGGTGGGCAGCCTTCACCCCTCCACTTT.

The rearrangement links TRBV19 to TRBJ2-1, with 9 nucleotides matching TRBD1. The germline V gene has CDR1 LNHDA and CDR2 SQIVND (reference sequence). V lost 7 bases and J lost 11; bases outside the gene matches: 15. CDR3 length equals 15 residues. CDR3 nucleotides: TGTGCCAGTACCACAGCTGGGACAGGGTCCCCCCAGCAGTTCTTC. It codes for CASTTAGTGSPQQFF.

This chain joins TRBV29-1 and TRBJ2-2, with a tentative D call TRBD2 (7 bases). The CDR3 runs 16 residues. The V gene lost 2 bases and the J gene lost 3 bases, with 16 bases spanning the gap. Looked up from germline, CDR1 is SQVTM and CDR2 is ANQGSEA. As DNA, the CDR3 is TGCAGCGTTGAACCCAGCGGGGAGGGGGACACCGGGGAGCTGTTTTTT. Protein sequence: CSVEPSGEGDTGELFF.

The chain uses TRBV19 and TRBJ1-6; TRBD1 matches at 10 bases. Looked up from germline, CDR1 is LNHDA and CDR2 is SQIVND (reference sequence). The CDR3 is made up of 16 amino acids. J gave up 5 bases and V 3 bases, and 4 bases lay outside the gene matches. Written as DNA, the CDR3 is TGTGCCAGTAGTATGACAGGGGGCGGCAATAATTCACCCCTCCACTTT. This encodes CASSMTGGGNNSPLHF.

This clone was recorded a few times. V gene TRBV21-1 combines with J gene TRBJ1-2. TRBV21-1 corresponds to a pseudogene. The CDR3 loop spans 13 amino acids. The CDR3 region is CASSNRVNYGYTF. CDR3 sequence (DNA): TGTGCCAGCAGCAATCGGGTTAACTATGGCTACACCTTC.

This rearrangement joins TRBV30 to TRBJ1-1; D unclear. This CDR3 region has 15 residues. Trimming took off 0 bases at V and 4 bases at J, with 15 bases between the two ends. CDR1 is GTSNPN, CDR2 SVGIG, per germline (reference sequence). The CDR3 DNA reads TGTGCCTGGAGTGTACGACGTTGGGGAGGCACTGAAGCTTTCTTT. Protein sequence: CAWSVRRWGGTEAFF.